The source of this TCR beta chain is a study of PD-1 blockade in classical Hodgkin lymphoma. There was relapse after autologous stem cell transplantation in every patient, and there was variation in brentuximab vedotin exposure. Magnetic negative selection was used to purify CD4+ T cells from PBMCs that had been thawed. Looked up from germline, CDR1 is SEHNR and CDR2 is FQNEAQ (reference sequence). This CDR3 is 15 amino acids long. Trimming stripped 1 base from V and 0 bases from J, with 7 bases between. Sequenced by immunoSEQ multiplex PCR; TCRdb stores in-frame clones only, minus some. The sample holds 10,000 to 15,000 clones, roughly 88% seen once.

Sample: CD4+ T cells from blood, taken at baseline. The clonotype comes from a human donor with classical Hodgkin lymphoma. The chain is built from TRBV7-9 and TRBJ2-1; D is undetermined. The CDR3: CASSLEGSSYNEQFF. For the CDR3, the DNA is TGTGCCAGCAGCTTAGAAGGCAGCTCCTACAATGAGCAGTTCTTC. The complete variable domain, with remaining parts taken from reference TRBV7-9 and TRBJ2-1, reads DTGVSQNPRHKITKRGQNVTFRCDPISEHNRLYWYRQTLGQGPEFLTYFQNEAQLEKSRLLSDRFSAERPKGSFSTLEIQRTEQGDSAMYLCASSLEGSSYNEQFFGPGTRLTVL.